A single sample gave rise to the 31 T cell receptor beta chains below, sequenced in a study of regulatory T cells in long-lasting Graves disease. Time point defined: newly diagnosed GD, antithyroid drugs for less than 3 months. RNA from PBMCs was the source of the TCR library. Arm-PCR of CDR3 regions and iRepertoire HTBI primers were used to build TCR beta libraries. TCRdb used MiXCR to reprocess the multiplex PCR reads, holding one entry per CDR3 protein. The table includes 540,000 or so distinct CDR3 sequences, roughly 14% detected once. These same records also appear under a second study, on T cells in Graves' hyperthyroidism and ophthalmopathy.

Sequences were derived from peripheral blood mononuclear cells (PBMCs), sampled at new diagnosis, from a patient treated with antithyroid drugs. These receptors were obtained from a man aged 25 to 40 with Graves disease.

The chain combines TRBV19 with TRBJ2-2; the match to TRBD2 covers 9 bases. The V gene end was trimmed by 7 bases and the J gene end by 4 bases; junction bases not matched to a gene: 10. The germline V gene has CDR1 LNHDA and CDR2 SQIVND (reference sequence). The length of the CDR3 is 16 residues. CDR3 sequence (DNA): TGTGCCAGTACGGCCCCGGGACTAGCAGGCACCGGGGAGCTGTTTTTT. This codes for CASTAPGLAGTGELFF.

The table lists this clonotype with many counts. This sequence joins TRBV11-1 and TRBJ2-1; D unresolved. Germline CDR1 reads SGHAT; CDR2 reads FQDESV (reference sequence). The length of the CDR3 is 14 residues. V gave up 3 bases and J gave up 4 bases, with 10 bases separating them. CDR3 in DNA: TGTGCCAGCAGCTTGATACCGTCGTACAATGAGCAGTTCTTC. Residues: CASSLIPSYNEQFF.

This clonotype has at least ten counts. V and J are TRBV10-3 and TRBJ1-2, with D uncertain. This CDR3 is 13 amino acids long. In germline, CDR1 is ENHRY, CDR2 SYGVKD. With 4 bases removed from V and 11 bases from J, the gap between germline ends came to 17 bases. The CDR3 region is CAISAKTENRYTF. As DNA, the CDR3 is TGTGCCATCAGTGCAAAGACCGAGAATCGATACACCTTC.

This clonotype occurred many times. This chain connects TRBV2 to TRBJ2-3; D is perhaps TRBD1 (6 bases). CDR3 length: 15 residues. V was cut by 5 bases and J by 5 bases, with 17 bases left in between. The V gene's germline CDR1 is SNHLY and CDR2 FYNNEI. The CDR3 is CASSNSRGLRDTQYF. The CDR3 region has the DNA TGTGCCAGCAGTAATAGCAGGGGATTAAGAGATACGCAGTATTTT.

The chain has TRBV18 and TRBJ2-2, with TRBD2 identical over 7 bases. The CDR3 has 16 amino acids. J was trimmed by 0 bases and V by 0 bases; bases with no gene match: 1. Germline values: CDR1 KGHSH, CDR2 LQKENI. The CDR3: CASSPPGRANTGELFF. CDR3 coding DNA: TGTGCCAGCTCACCACCAGGGAGGGCGAACACCGGGGAGCTGTTTTTT.

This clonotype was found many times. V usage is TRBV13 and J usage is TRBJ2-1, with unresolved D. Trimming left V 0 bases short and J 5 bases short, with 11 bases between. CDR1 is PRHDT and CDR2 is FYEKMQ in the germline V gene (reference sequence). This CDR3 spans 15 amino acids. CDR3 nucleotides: TGTGCCAGCAGCTTAGGCCGAGCCGCAGACAATGAGCAGTTCTTC. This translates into CASSLGRAADNEQFF. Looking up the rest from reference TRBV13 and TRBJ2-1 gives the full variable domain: AAGVIQSPRHLIKEKRETATLKCYPIPRHDTVYWYQQGPGQDPQFLISFYEKMQSDKGSIPDRFSAQQFSDYHSELNMSSLELGDSALYFCASSLGRAADNEQFFGPGTRLTVL.

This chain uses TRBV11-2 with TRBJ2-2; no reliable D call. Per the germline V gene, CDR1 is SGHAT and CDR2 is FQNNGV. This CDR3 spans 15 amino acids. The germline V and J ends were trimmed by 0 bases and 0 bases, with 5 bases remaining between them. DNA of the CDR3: TGTGCCAGCAGCTTAGAGGAGACGAACACCGGGGAGCTGTTTTTT. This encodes CASSLEETNTGELFF.

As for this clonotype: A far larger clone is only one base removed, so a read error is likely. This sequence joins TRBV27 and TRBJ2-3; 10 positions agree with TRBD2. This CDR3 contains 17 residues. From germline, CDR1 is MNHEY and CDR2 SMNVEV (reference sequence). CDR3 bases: TGTGCCAGCAGCCCACGACCTCAGCGGGAGGGGTCAGATACGCAGTGTTTT. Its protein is CASSPRPQREGSDTQCF.

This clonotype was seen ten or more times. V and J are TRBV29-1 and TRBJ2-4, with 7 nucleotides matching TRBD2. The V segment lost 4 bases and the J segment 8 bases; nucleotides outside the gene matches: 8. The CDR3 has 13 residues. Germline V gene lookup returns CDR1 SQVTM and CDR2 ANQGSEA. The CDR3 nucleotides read TGCAGCGTTGGGGGGGGGGTAGGAGACATTCAGTACTTC. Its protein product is CSVGGGVGDIQYF.

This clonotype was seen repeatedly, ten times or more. CDR3 nucleotides: TGTGCCAGTGATCGAGGACCCGCGAACACCGGGGAGCTGTTTTTT. It is translated as CASDRGPANTGELFF. V gene TRBV2 combines with J gene TRBJ2-2; D is unclear. The CDR3 contains 15 residues. V lost 9 bases and J lost 0, with 14 bases in between. The germline CDR1 and CDR2 sequences are SNHLY and FYNNEI.

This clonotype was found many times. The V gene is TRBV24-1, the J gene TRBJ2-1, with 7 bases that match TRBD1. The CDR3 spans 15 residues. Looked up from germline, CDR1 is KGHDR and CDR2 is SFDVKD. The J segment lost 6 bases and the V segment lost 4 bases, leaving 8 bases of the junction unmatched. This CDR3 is CATSDSGQVGNEQFF. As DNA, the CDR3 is TGTGCCACCAGTGACTCCGGACAGGTTGGCAATGAGCAGTTCTTC.

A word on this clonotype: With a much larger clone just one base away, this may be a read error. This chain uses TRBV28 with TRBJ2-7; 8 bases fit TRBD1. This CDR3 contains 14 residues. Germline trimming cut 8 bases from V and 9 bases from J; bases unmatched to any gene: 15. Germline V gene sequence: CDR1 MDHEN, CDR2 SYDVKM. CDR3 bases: TGTGCCAGCGTAGCGGACAGGGTGGGTTGGGGGCAGTACTTC. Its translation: CASVADRVGWGQYF.

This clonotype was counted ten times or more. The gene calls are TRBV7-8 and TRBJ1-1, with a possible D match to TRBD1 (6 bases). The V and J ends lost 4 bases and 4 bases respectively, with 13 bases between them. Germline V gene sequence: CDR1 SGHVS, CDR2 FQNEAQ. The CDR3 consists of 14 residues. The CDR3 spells CASSYRVSSTEAFF. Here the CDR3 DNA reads TGTGCCAGCAGCTACAGGGTTAGTAGCACTGAAGCTTTCTTT. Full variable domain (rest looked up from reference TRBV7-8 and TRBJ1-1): GAGVSQSPRYKVAKRGQDVALRCDPISGHVSLFWYQQALGQGPEFLTYFQNEAQLDKSGLPSDRFFAERPEGSVSTLKIQRTQQEDSAVYLCASSYRVSSTEAFFGQGTRLTVV.

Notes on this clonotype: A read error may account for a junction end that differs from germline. The chain's CDR3 is CSAEDRETGGYEQYF. DNA of the CDR3: TGCAGCGCTGAAGATCGGGAGACAGGGGGTTACGAGCAGTACTTC. The chain combines TRBV29-1 with TRBJ2-7; 9 bases fit TRBD1. This CDR3 has 15 residues. The germline V gene has CDR1 SQVTM and CDR2 ANQGSEA.

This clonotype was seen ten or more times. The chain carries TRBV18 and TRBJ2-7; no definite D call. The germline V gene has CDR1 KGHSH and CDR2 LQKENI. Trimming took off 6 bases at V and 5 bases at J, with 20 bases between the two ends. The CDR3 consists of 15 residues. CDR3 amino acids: CASSWGRSVNDEQYF. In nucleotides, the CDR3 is TGTGCCAGCTCCTGGGGAAGGAGCGTAAATGACGAGCAGTACTTC.

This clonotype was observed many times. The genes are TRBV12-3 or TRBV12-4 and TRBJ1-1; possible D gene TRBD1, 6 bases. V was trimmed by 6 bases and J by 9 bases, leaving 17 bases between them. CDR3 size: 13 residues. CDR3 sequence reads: CASSLGDTAQAFF. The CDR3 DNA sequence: TGTGCCAGCAGCCTAGGGGACACGGCACAAGCTTTCTTT.

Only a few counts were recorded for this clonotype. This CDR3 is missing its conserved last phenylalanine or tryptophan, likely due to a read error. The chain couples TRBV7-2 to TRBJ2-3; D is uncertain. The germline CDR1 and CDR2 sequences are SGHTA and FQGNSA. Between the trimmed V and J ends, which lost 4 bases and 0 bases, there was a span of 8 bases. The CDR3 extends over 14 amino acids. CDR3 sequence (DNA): TGTGCCAGCAGCTCGTCTCCTAGCACAGATACGCAGTATTGT. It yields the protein CASSSSPSTDTQYC.

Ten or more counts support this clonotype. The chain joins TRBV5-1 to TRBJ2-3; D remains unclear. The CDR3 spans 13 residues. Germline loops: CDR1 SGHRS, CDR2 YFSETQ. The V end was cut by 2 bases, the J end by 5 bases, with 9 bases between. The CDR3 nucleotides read TGCGCCAGCAGCTTTGTTAGGCGAGATACGCAGTATTTT. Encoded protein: CASSFVRRDTQYF.

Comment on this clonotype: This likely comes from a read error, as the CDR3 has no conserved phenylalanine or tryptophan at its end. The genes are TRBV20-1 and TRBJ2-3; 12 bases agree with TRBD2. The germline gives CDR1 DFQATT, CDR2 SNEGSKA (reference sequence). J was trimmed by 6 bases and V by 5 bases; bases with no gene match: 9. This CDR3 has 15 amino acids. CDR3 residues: CSAPELAGGWDTQYL. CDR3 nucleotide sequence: TGCAGTGCTCCCGAACTAGCGGGAGGTTGGGATACGCAGTATTTG.

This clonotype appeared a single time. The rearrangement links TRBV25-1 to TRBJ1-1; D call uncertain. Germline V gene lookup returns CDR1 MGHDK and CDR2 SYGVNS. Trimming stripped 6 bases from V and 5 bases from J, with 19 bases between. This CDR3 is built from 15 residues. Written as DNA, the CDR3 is TGTGCCAGCAGCGATAGGCAGGTCAAAGGAACTGAAGCTTTCTTT. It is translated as CASSDRQVKGTEAFF. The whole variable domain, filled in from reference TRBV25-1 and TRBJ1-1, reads EADIYQTPRYLVIGTGKKITLECSQTMGHDKMYWYQQDPGMELHLIHYSYGVNSTEKGDLSSESTVSRIRTEHFPLTLESARPSHTSQYLCASSDRQVKGTEAFFGQGTRLTVV.

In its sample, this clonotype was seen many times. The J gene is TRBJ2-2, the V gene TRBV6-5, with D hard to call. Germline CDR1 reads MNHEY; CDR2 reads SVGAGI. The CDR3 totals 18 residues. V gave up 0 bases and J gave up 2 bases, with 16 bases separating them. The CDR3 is CASSYSKSRTFNTGELFF. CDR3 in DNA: TGTGCCAGCAGTTACTCGAAATCCAGGACCTTTAACACCGGGGAGCTGTTTTTT.

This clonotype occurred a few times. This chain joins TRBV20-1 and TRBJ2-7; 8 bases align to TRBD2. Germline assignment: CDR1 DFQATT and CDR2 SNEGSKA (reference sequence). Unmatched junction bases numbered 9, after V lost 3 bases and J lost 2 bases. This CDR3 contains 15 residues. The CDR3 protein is CSARGSGKYAYEQYF. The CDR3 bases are TGCAGTGCTAGGGGTAGCGGGAAATACGCCTACGAGCAGTACTTC.

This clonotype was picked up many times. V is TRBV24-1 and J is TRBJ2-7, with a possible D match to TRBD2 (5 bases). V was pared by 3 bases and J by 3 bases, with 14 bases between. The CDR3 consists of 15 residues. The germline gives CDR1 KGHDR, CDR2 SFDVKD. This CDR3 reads CATSDVSAPHYEQYF. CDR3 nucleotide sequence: TGTGCCACCAGTGATGTTAGCGCCCCTCACTACGAGCAGTACTTC.

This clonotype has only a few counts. The CDR3 nucleotides are TGTGCCAGCAGCCCATCGTTACTAGCGGAGGAGTACAATGAGCAGTTCTTC. This codes for CASSPSLLAEEYNEQFF. J is TRBJ2-1 and V is TRBV7-9; 8 bases map to TRBD2. The V gene end was trimmed by 5 bases and the J gene end by 4 bases; junction bases not matched to a gene: 13. CDR3 length: 17 amino acids. The V gene's germline CDR1 is SEHNR and CDR2 FQNEAQ (reference sequence).

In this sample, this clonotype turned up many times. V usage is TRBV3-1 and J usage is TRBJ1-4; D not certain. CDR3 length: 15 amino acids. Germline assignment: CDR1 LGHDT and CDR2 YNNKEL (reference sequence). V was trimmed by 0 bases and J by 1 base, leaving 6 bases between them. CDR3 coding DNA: TGTGCCAGCAGCCAAGAACGATTAACTAATGAAAAACTGTTTTTT. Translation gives CASSQERLTNEKLFF.

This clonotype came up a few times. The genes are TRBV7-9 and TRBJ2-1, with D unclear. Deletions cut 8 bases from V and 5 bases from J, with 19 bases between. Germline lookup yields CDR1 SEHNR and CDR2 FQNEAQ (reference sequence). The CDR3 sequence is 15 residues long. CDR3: CASGEPGQPDNEQFF. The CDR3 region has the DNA TGTGCCAGCGGTGAACCGGGCCAACCGGACAATGAGCAGTTCTTC.

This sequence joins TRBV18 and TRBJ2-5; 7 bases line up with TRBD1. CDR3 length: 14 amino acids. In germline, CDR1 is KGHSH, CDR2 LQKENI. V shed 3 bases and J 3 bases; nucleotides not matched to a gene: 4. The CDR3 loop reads CASSPGQQKETQYF. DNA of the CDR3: TGTGCCAGCTCACCGGGACAGCAAAAAGAGACCCAGTACTTC.

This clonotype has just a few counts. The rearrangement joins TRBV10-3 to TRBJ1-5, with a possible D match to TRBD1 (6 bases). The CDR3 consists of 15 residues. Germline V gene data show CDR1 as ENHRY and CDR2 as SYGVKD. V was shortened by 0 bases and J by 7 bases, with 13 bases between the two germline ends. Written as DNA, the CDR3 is TGTGCCATCAGTGAGTCGACAGGAACGGGGCAGCCCCAGCATTTT. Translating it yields CAISESTGTGQPQHF.

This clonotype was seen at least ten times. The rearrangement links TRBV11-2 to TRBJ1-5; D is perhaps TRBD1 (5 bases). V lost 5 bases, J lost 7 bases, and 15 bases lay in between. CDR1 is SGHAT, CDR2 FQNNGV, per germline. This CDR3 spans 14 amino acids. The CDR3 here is CASSPLPWGQPQHF. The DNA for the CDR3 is TGTGCCAGCAGCCCTCTACCATGGGGCCAGCCCCAGCATTTT.

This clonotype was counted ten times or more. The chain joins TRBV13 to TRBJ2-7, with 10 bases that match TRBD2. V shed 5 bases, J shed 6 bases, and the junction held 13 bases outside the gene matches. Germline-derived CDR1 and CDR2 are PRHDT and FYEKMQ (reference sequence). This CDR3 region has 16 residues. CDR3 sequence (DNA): TGTGCCAGCAGCGGTGGGCTAGCGGGAGTGGCCGGCGAGCAGTACTTC. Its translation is CASSGGLAGVAGEQYF.

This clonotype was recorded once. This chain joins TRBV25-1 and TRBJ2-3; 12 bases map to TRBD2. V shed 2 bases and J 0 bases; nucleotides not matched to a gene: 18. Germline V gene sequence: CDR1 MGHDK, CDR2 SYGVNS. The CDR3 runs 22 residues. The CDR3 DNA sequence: TGTGCCAGCAGTGAAACGACTAGCGGGAGAAATCCGAGGGCCCGTAGCACAGATACGCAGTATTTT. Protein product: CASSETTSGRNPRARSTDTQYF.